The sequence of this TCR beta chain was determined in a study of CD8 T cells in ankylosing spondylitis. The study's findings and limits: Relatively rare in peripheral blood, disease-linked clones were also CD8+. A TCR beta motif of roughly 8 highly homologous variants seemed to mark ankylosing spondylitis blood. Certain motif variants had earlier been reported in reactive arthritis synovial fluid and blood.

Quantitative molecular-barcoded 5'-RACE generated the TCR beta libraries. A single record per CDR3 protein comes from TCRdb applying MiXCR to the 5' RACE reads. The sample has approximately 150,000 distinct CDR3 sequences, around 32% seen once; the top ten hold 6%. In this sample, this clonotype turned up many times. Its cognate antigen is unknown. The length of the CDR3 is 15 residues. V was clipped by 0 bases and J by 4 bases, with 9 bases between them. Germline V CDR1 and CDR2: SGHNT, YENEEA. Sequenced material: synovial fluid, either unsorted or a sorted T cell fraction (not recorded which). The clonotype originates from a male donor with ankylosing spondylitis. The chain carries TRBV11-3 and TRBJ2-2, with a possible D match to TRBD2 (5 bases). The CDR3 DNA sequence: TGTGCCAGCAGCTTAGACCCCGGGGTCACCGGGGAGCTGTTTTTT. Amino acid sequence: CASSLDPGVTGELFF. The full variable domain, in which reference TRBV11-3 and TRBJ2-2 provide the parts outside the CDR3, is EAGVVQSPRYKIIEKKQPVAFWCNPISGHNTLYWYLQNLGQGPELLIRYENEEAVDDSQLPKDRFSAERLKGVDSTLKIQPAELGDSAVYLCASSLDPGVTGELFFGEGSRLTVL.